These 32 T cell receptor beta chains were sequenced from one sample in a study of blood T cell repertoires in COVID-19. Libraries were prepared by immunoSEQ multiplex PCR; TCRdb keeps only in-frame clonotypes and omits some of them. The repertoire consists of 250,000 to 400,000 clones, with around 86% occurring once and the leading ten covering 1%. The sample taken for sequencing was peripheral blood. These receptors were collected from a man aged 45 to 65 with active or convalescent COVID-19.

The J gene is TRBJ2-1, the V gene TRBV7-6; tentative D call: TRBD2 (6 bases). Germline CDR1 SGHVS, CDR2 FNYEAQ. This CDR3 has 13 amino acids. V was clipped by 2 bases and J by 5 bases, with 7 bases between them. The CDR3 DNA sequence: TGTGCCAGCAGCTTACGACTAGACAATGAGCAGTTCTTC. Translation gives CASSLRLDNEQFF. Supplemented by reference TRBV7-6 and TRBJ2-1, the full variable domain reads GAGVSQSPRYKVTKRGQDVALRCDPISGHVSLYWYRQALGQGPEFLTYFNYEAQQDKSGLPNDRFSAERPEGSISTLTIQRTEQRDSAMYRCASSLRLDNEQFFGPGTRLTVL.

Written as DNA, the CDR3 is TGTGCCAGTAGGCGGAAAGGGGGCAACTATGGCTACACCTTC. This codes for CASRRKGGNYGYTF. The rearrangement uses TRBV19 and TRBJ1-2, with TRBD1 matching over 7 bases. J was trimmed by 2 bases and V by 6 bases; bases with no gene match: 6. CDR1 and CDR2 from the germline V gene are LNHDA and SQIVND (reference sequence). This CDR3 has 14 residues.

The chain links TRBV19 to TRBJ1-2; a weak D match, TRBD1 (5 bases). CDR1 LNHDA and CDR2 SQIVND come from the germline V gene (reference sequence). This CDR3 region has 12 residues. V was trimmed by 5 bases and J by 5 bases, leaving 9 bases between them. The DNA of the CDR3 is TGTGCCAGTAGTGACCAGGGTTATGGCTACACCTTC. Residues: CASSDQGYGYTF.

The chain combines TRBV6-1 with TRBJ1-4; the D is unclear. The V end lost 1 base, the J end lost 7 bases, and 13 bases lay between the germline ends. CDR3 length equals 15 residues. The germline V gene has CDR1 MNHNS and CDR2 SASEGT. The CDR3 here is CASSEVARMGEKLFF. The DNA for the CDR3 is TGTGCCAGCAGTGAAGTTGCCAGGATGGGTGAAAAACTGTTTTTT.

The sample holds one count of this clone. DNA for the CDR3: TGTGCCAGCAGCCAAGGCCCCCCCACAGGGACCACTGAAGCTTTCTTT. Protein: CASSQGPPTGTTEAFF. J is TRBJ1-1 and V is TRBV5-4; D is possibly TRBD1 (6 bases). The length of the CDR3 is 16 residues. Germline CDR1 and CDR2: SGHNT and YYREEE (reference sequence). V was shortened by 4 bases and J by 4 bases, with 20 bases between the two germline ends.

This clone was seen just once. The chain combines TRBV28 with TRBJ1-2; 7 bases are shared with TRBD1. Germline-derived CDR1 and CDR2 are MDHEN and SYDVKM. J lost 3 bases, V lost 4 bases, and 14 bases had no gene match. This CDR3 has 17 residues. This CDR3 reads CASSSADGTELYYGYTF. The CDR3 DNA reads TGTGCCAGCAGTTCCGCGGATGGGACAGAACTCTACTATGGCTACACCTTC.

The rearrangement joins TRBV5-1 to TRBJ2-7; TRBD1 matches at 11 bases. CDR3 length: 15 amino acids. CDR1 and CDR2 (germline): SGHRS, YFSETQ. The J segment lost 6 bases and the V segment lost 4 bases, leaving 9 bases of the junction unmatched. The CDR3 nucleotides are TGCGCCAGCAGCCTAGGGGACAGGGGGGCGGGCGAGCAGTACTTC. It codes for CASSLGDRGAGEQYF.

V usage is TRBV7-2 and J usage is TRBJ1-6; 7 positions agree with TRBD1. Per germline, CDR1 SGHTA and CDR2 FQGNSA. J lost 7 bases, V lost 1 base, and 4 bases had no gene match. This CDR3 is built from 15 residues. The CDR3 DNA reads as TGTGCCAGCAGCTTAGTAGGGGGCGCAAATTCACCCCTCCACTTT. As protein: CASSLVGGANSPLHF.

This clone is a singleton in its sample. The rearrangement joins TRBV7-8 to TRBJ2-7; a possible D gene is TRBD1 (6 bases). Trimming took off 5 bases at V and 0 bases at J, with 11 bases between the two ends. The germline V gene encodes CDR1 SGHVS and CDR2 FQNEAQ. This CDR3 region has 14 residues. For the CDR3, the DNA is TGTGCCAGCAGCCAGGGACAAAGCTCCTACGAGCAGTACTTC. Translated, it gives CASSQGQSSYEQYF. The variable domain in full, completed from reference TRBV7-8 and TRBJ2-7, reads GAGVSQSPRYKVAKRGQDVALRCDPISGHVSLFWYQQALGQGPEFLTYFQNEAQLDKSGLPSDRFFAERPEGSVSTLKIQRTQQEDSAVYLCASSQGQSSYEQYFGPGTRLTVT.

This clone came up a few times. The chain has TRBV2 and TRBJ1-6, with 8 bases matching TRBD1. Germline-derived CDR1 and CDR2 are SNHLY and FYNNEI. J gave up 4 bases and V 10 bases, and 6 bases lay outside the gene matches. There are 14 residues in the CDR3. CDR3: CATRTGTYNSPLHF. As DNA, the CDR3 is TGTGCCACCCGGACAGGGACTTATAATTCACCCCTCCACTTT.

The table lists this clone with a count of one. The CDR3: CASRPDSSNEKLFF. The CDR3 bases are TGTGCCAGCAGACCCGACAGTTCTAATGAAAAACTGTTTTTT. The V gene is TRBV28, the J gene TRBJ1-4, with D maybe TRBD1 (5 bases). V was clipped by 6 bases and J by 3 bases, with 11 bases between them. The CDR3 contains 14 residues. Germline CDR1 MDHEN, CDR2 SYDVKM.

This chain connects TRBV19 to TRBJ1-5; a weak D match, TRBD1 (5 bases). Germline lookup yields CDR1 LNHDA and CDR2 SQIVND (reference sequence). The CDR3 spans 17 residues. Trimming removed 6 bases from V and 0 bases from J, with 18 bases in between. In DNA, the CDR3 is TGTGCCAGTAGACCAGACAGCGGGCATTATAGCAATCAGCCCCAGCATTTT. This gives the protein CASRPDSGHYSNQPQHF. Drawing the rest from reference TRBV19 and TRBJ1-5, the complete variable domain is DGGITQSPKYLFRKEGQNVTLSCEQNLNHDAMYWYRQDPGQGLRLIYYSQIVNDFQKGDIAEGYSVSREKKESFPLTVTSAQKNPTAFYLCASRPDSGHYSNQPQHFGDGTRLSIL.

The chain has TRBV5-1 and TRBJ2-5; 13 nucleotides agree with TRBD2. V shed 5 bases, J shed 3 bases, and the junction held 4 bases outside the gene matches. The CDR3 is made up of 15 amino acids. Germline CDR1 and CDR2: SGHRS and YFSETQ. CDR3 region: CASRRTSGSEETQYF. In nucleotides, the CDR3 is TGCGCCAGCAGAAGGACTAGCGGGAGCGAAGAGACCCAGTACTTC.

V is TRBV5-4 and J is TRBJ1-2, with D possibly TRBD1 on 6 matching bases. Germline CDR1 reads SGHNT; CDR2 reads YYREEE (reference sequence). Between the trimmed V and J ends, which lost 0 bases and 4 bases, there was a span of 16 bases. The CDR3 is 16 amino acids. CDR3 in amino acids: CASSLAGGGAGYGYTF. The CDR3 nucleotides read TGTGCCAGCAGCTTGGCCGGCGGGGGCGCTGGCTATGGCTACACCTTC.

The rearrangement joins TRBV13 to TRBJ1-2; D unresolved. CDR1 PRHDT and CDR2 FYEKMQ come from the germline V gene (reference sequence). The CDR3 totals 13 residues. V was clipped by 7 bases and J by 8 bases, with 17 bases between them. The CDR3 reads CASTSSPNSGYTF. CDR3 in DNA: TGTGCCAGCACCTCTAGCCCCAATAGCGGCTACACCTTC.

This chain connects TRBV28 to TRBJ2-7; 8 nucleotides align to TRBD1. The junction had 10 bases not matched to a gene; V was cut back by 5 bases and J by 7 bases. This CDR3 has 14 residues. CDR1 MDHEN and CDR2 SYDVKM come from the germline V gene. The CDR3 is CASSHTTTGGEQYF. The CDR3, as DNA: TGTGCCAGCAGTCACACGACCACAGGGGGGGAGCAGTACTTC.

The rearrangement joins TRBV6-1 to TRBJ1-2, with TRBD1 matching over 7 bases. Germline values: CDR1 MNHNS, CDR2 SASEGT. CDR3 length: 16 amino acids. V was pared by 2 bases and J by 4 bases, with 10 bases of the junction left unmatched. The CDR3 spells CASSEIGGGDLYGYTF. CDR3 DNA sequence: TGTGCCAGCAGTGAAATAGGAGGGGGCGATCTCTATGGCTACACCTTC.

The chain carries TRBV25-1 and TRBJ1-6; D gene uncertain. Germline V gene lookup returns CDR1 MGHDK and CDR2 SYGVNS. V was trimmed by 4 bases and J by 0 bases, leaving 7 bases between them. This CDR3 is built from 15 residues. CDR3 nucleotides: TGTGCCAGCAGTGTCGGACTCTCCTATAATTCACCCCTCCACTTT. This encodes CASSVGLSYNSPLHF. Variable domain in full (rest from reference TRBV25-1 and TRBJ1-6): EADIYQTPRYLVIGTGKKITLECSQTMGHDKMYWYQQDPGMELHLIHYSYGVNSTEKGDLSSESTVSRIRTEHFPLTLESARPSHTSQYLCASSVGLSYNSPLHFGNGTRLTVT.

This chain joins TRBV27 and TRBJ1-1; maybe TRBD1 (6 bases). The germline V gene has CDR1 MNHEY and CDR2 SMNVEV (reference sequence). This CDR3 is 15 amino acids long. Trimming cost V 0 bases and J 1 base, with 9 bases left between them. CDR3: CASSLSGHKNTEAFF. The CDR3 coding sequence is TGTGCCAGCAGTTTATCGGGACACAAGAACACTGAAGCTTTCTTT.

CDR3 nucleotides: TGTGCCAGCAGCCTCGAGGAATACTATGGCTACACCTTC. As protein: CASSLEEYYGYTF. This chain uses TRBV6-2 or TRBV6-3 with TRBJ1-2, with D hard to call. In germline, CDR1 is MNHEY, CDR2 SVGEGT. CDR3 length: 13 amino acids. Trimming shortened V by 6 bases and J by 3 bases, and 11 bases separated the two germline ends.

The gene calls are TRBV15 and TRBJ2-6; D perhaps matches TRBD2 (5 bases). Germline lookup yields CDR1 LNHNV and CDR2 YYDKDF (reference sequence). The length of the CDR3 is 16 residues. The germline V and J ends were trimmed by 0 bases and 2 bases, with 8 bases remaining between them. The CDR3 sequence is CATSRDKGAGANVLTF. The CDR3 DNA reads TGTGCCACCAGCAGAGATAAGGGAGCTGGGGCCAACGTCCTGACTTTC.

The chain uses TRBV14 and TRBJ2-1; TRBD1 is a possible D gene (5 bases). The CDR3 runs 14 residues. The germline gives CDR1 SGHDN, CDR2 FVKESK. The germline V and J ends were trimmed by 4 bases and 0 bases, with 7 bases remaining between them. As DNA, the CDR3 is TGTGCCAGCAGCCGGGGCGGCTCCTACAATGAGCAGTTCTTC. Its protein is CASSRGGSYNEQFF.

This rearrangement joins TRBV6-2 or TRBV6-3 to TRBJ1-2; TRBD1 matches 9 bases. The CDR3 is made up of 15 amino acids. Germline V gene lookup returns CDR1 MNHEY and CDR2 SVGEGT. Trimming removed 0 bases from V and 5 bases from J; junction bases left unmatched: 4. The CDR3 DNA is TGTGCCAGCAGTTACTCCTCAGGGACAGGGTATGGCTACACCTTC. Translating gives CASSYSSGTGYGYTF.

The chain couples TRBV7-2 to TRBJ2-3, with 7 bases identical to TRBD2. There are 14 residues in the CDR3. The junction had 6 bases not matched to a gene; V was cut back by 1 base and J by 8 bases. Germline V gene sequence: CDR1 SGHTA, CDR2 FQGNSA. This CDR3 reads CASSLEGGVATQYF. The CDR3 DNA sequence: TGTGCCAGCAGCTTAGAGGGAGGGGTAGCTACGCAGTATTTT.

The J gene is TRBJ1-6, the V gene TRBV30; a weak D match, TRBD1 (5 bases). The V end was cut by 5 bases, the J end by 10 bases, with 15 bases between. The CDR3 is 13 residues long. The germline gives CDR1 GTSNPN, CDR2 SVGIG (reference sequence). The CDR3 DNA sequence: TGTGCCTGGGGCTCCTCAAGGGGATCACCCCTCCACTTT. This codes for CAWGSSRGSPLHF.

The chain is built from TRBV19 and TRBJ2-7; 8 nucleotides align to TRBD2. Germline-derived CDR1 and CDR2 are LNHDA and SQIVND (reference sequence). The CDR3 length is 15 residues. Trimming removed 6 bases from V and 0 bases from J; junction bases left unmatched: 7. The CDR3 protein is CASSSSGTSSYEQYF. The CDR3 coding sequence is TGTGCCAGTAGCAGCTCCGGGACTAGCTCCTACGAGCAGTACTTC.

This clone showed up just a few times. The CDR3 loop is CASQLQGYEQYF. CDR3 DNA: TGTGCCAGCCAGCTGCAGGGGTACGAGCAGTACTTC. The genes are TRBV28 and TRBJ2-7; TRBD1 might be the D (6 bases). The CDR3 has 12 residues. Trimming shortened V by 8 bases and J by 4 bases, and 12 bases separated the two germline ends. Germline assignment: CDR1 MDHEN and CDR2 SYDVKM.

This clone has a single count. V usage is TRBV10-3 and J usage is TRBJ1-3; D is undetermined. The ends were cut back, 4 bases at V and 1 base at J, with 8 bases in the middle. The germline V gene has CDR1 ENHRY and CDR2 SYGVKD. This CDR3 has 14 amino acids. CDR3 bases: TGTGCCATCAGTGCCCGAGGGTCTGGAAACACCATATATTTT. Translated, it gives CAISARGSGNTIYF.

CDR3 sequence (DNA): TGTGCTAGTGGTTCGGAGGGCGGTGAAGCTTTCTTT. It specifies CASGSEGGEAFF. The chain is built from TRBV12-5 and TRBJ1-1; the D is unclear. V gave up 4 bases and J gave up 7 bases, with 10 bases separating them. This CDR3 region has 12 residues. CDR1 is LGHNT and CDR2 is FRNRAP in the germline V gene.

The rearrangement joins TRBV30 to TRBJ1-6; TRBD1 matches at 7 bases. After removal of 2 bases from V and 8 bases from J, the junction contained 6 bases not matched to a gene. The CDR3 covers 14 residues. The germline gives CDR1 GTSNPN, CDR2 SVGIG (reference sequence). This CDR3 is CAWSNDREYSPLHF. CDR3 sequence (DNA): TGTGCCTGGAGTAATGACAGGGAATATTCACCCCTCCACTTT.

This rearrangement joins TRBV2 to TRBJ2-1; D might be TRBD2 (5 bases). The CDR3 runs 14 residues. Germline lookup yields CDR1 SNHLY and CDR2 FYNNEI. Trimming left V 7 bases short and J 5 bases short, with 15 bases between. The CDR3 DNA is TGTGCCAGCACGGGCCTAGCAACCAACAATGAGCAGTTCTTC. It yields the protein CASTGLATNNEQFF.

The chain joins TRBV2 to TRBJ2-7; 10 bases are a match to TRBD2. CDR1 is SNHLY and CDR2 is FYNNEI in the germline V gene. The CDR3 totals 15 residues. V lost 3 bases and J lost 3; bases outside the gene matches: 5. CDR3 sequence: CASSEELAGDYEQYF. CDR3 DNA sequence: TGTGCCAGCAGTGAGGAGCTAGCGGGAGACTACGAGCAGTACTTC.